Listed below are T cell receptor beta chains from one sample, sequenced in a study of post-analysis software for immune sequencing data. TCRdb reanalysed the PCR reads using MiXCR and keeps one entry per CDR3 protein. The sample includes hundreds of thousands of distinct CDR3 sequences, about 60% of them seen just once. The sequenced sample was blood. These TCRs come from a girl under 10 years old with multiple sclerosis. Each CDR3 is given with its conserved first and last residue. A D gene is named only where the DNA matches it firmly. Part of the rows lack a size; the others show once, few, many or a class for expanded clones.

TRBV7-6,once,TRBJ1-5,NA,TGTGCCAGCAGCTCCGGGCCCTATCAGCCCCAGCATTTT,CASSSGPYQPQHF
TRBV25-1,NA,TRBJ2-6,NA,TGTGCCAGCAGTGAATCCCCAACAGGGCACATCTCTGGGGCCAACGTCCTGACTTTC,CASSESPTGHISGANVLTF
TRBV29-1,NA,TRBJ2-5,NA,TGCAGCGTCGCCGGGACTTCTAATGAGCAGTACTTC,CSVAGTSNEQYF
TRBV20-1,NA,TRBJ2-1,TRBD2,TGCAGTGCCATGGGCGGGGGGATCTCCTACAATGAGCAGTTCTTC,CSAMGGGISYNEQFF
TRBV5-1,NA,TRBJ1-1,NA,TGCGCCAGCAGCCTCTACGGACAGTTGAACACTGAAGCTTTCTTT,CASSLYGQLNTEAFF
TRBV20-1,NA,TRBJ1-2,NA,TGCAGTGCTAGAGATTATAGGGGCTATGGCTACACCTTC,CSARDYRGYGYTF
TRBV6-2/TRBV6-3,few,TRBJ2-3,TRBD2,TGTGCCAGCAGCCTCACCGAAATAGCGGGGGGGCCCACAGATACGCAGTATTTT,CASSLTEIAGGPTDTQYF
TRBV10-3,few,TRBJ2-3,TRBD2,TGTGCCATCAGTGAGTCGACTAGCGGGCCTACTACAGATACGCAGTATTTT,CAISESTSGPTTDTQYF
TRBV29-1,NA,TRBJ2-7,TRBD1,TGCAGCGTCGGGAGCCGGGACAGGGGCTCCTACGAGCAGTACTTC,CSVGSRDRGSYEQYF
TRBV15,NA,TRBJ1-1,NA,TGTGCCACCAGCAGGGACGTGCGGGGGAACACTGAAGCTTTCTTT,CATSRDVRGNTEAFF
TRBV24-1,NA,TRBJ2-7,NA,TGTGCCATTGGGGACGGTCCCTACGAGCAGTACTTC,CAIGDGPYEQYF
TRBV20-1,few,TRBJ1-1,NA,TGCAGTGCCGGACTAAGGACCACTGAAGCTTTCTTT,CSAGLRTTEAFF
TRBV20-1,NA,TRBJ2-1,NA,TGCAGTGCCCGCTCGGGCGGGGGCGAGCAGTTCTTC,CSARSGGGEQFF
TRBV29-1,NA,TRBJ2-6,TRBD1,TGCAGCGTCGCCCAGGGGGCCGGGGCCAACGTCCTGACTTTC,CSVAQGAGANVLTF
TRBV5-1,NA,TRBJ1-2,TRBD1,TGCGCCAGCAGCTTGAAGGTGGAGGGGGCGTACGGCTACACCTTC,CASSLKVEGAYGYTF
TRBV12-3/TRBV12-4,NA,TRBJ2-4,NA,TGTGCCAGCAGTTTAATCGGCGGGGCGCGGAATAACATTCAGTACTTC,CASSLIGGARNNIQYF
TRBV28,once,TRBJ2-4,TRBD1,TGTGCCAGCAGCGACAGGGATCTAGCCAAAAACATTCAGTACTTC,CASSDRDLAKNIQYF
TRBV7-2,once,TRBJ2-3,NA,TGTGCCAGCCGCGGGACCTTCTATGAAGATACGCAGTATTTT,CASRGTFYEDTQYF
TRBV29-1,few,TRBJ2-1,TRBD2,TGCAGCGTTGGTAGCGGGGGCTACAATGAGCAGTTCTTC,CSVGSGGYNEQFF
TRBV7-8,NA,TRBJ2-3,TRBD1,TGTGCCAGCACCGACAGGGCAGCAGATACGCAGTATTTT,CASTDRAADTQYF
TRBV10-3,few,TRBJ2-5,TRBD2,TGTGCCAGCGGACTAGCTGGGCAAGAGACCCAGTACTTC,CASGLAGQETQYF
TRBV7-6,once,TRBJ2-3,TRBD1,TGTGCCAGCAGCCCCTACAGGGGGCGGAAAGATACGCAGTATTTT,CASSPYRGRKDTQYF
TRBV7-2,NA,TRBJ2-3,TRBD1,TGTGCCAGCAGTAGGGACAGGGGGCTCACAGATACGCAGTATTTT,CASSRDRGLTDTQYF
TRBV29-1,NA,TRBJ2-1,TRBD2,TGCAGCGTTGAGTCGGGGGGAGATGAGCAGTTCTTC,CSVESGGDEQFF
TRBV25-1,few,TRBJ2-7,TRBD1,TGTGCCAGCAGTGCCGCCTCGACAGGGGGCGGCGAGCAGTACTTC,CASSAASTGGGEQYF
TRBV12-3/TRBV12-4,few,TRBJ2-1,NA,TGTGCCAGCAGTTTAGAGGGGCGTGAGCAGTTCTTC,CASSLEGREQFF
TRBV7-9,NA,TRBJ2-6,NA,TGTGCCAGCAGCTTAACAGTCTCTGGGGCCAACGTCCGGACTTTC,CASSLTVSGANVRTF